This T cell receptor (beta chain) stems from a study of shared clonotypes between healthy human individuals. CDR1 ENHRY and CDR2 SYGVKD come from the germline V gene. Germline trimming cut 5 bases from V and 0 bases from J; bases unmatched to any gene: 10. This CDR3 region has 18 residues. Recent acute infections and vaccinations were absent in the healthy HIV-negative adult donors. Tens of millions of PBMCs went into genomic DNA for unsorted samples. The study ran the assay at deep level. Method: immunoSEQ multiplex PCR; TCRdb's copy keeps in-frame clones and lacks some. The table shows 490,000 or so clones, with 76% occurring only once. In regard to this clone: The antigen remains unidentified.

Findings and caveats of the study: The sampled material consisted only of blood, and tissue repertoires are likely to differ.

This receptor was obtained from a woman aged 35 to 49 in good health. Some clones in this sample may be carry-over from other donors' samples. The V gene is TRBV10-3, the J gene TRBJ2-3, with 11 bases fitting TRBD2. Input material: PBMCs. CDR3 residues: CAISHPGTSGSSTDTQYF. As DNA, the CDR3 is TGTGCCATCAGTCATCCCGGGACTAGCGGCTCTAGCACAGATACGCAGTATTTT.